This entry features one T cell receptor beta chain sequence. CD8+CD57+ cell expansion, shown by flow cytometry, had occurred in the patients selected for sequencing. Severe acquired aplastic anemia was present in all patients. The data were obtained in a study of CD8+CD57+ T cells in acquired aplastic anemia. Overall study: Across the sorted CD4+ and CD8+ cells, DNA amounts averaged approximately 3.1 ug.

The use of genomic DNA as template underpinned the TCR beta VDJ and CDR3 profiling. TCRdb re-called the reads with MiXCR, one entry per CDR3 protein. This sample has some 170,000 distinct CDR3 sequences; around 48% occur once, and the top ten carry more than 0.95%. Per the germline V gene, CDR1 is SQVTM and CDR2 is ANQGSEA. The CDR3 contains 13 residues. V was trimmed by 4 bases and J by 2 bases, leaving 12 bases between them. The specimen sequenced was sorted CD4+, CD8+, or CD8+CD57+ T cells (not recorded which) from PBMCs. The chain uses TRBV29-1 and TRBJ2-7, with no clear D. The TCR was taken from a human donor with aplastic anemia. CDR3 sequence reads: CSVVRSDTYEQYF. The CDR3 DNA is TGCAGCGTTGTTCGGTCTGACACCTACGAGCAGTACTTC.